The following is a TCR beta chain sequence with its context. Its matching antigen is unknown. The data stem from a study of shared clonotypes between healthy human individuals. Study results and caveats: Tissue TCR repertoires likely differ from these blood-only repertoires.

Unsorted samples relied on tens of millions of PBMCs, which served as the source of genomic DNA. V dropped 3 bases and J dropped 0 bases, with 14 bases sitting between them. The germline V gene encodes CDR1 MDHEN and CDR2 SYDVKM. This CDR3 contains 16 residues. Here immunoSEQ multiplex PCR was the method, and the copy in TCRdb shows in-frame clones only, minus some. Here the sample spans around 500,000 clones, 79% being singletons. This sequence joins TRBV28 and TRBJ1-2, with D possibly being TRBD1 (5 bases). The origin of this receptor is a woman in her 40s in good health. Some clones in this sample may be carry-over from other donors' samples. The sequencing sample was made of PBMCs. CDR3 sequence reads: CASSFLGGRSNYGYTF. CDR3 coding DNA: TGTGCCAGCAGTTTTTTGGGGGGGAGATCTAACTATGGCTACACCTTC.